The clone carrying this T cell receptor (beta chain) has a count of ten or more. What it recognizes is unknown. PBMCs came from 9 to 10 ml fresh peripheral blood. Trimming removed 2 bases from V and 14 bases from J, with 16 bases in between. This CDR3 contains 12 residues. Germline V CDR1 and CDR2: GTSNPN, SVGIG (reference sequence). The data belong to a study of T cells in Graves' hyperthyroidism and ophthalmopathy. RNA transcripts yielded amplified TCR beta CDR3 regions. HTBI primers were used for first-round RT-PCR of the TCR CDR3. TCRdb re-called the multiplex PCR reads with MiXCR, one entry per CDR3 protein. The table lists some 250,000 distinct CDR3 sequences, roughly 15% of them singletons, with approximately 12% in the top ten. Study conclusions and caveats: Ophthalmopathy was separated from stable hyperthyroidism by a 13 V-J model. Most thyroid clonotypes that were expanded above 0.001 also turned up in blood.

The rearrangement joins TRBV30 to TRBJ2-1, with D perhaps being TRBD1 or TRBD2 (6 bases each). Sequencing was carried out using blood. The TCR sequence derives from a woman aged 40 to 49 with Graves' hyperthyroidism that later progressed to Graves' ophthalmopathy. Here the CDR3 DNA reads TGTGCCTGGAGTCCCACGGGGGCAAGGGAGTTCTTC. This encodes CAWSPTGAREFF.